A selection of T cell receptor beta chains follows, all from one sample in a study of blood T cell repertoires in COVID-19. The method was immunoSEQ multiplex PCR; TCRdb's version includes in-frame clones alone and lacks a portion of them. The sample lists a few hundred thousand clones; approximately 86% were seen once. Specimen: peripheral blood. All receptors come from a woman aged 50 to 65 who had recovered from COVID-19. CDR3s include the opening cysteine and the closing phenylalanine or tryptophan. The D gene is left open where the match is weak. Where a row states a size, it is once, few, many or the class of an expanded clone; other rows omit it.

TRBV7-9,-,-,TRBJ1-2,CASSLDGGGGYTF,TGTGCCAGCAGCTTAGATGGTGGAGGCGGCTACACCTTC
TRBV19,-,-,TRBJ1-2,CASSSSFNYGYTF,TGTGCCAGTAGTTCGAGTTTTAACTATGGCTACACCTTC
TRBV7-8,TRBD1,few,TRBJ2-4,CASSRIRGLAKNIQYF,TGTGCCAGCAGCCGTATCAGGGGGTTAGCCAAAAACATTCAGTACTTC
TRBV27,-,once,TRBJ1-1,CASSLLGVRTEAFF,TGTGCCAGCAGTTTATTAGGGGTAAGGACTGAAGCTTTCTTT
TRBV27,-,-,TRBJ2-5,CASSLSSGEFEETQYF,TGTGCCAGCAGTTTATCGTCGGGGGAGTTTGAAGAGACCCAGTACTTC
TRBV20-1,-,-,TRBJ2-7,CSARLLYEQYF,TGCAGTGCTAGACTCCTTTACGAGCAGTACTTC
TRBV11-2,-,-,TRBJ2-7,CASSLTGVGYEQYF,TGTGCCAGCAGCTTGACGGGAGTCGGCTACGAGCAGTACTTC
TRBV9,TRBD2,-,TRBJ2-3,CASSVDGVGGRDTQYF,TGTGCCAGCAGCGTAGACGGAGTGGGCGGGAGGGATACGCAGTATTTT
TRBV27,TRBD2,-,TRBJ2-5,CASSSRTSGKETQYF,TGTGCCAGCAGTTCAAGGACTAGCGGGAAAGAGACCCAGTACTTC
TRBV12-5,TRBD1,-,TRBJ2-2,CASGSGTGDYTGELFF,TGTGCTAGTGGTTCTGGGACAGGGGACTACACCGGGGAGCTGTTTTTT
TRBV19,-,-,TRBJ2-5,CASQGSQETQYF,TGTGCCAGTCAGGGCAGTCAAGAGACCCAGTACTTC
TRBV29-1,-,-,TRBJ2-2,CSVGTFNTGELFF,TGCAGCGTTGGGACTTTTAACACCGGGGAGCTGTTTTTT
TRBV18,TRBD2,once,TRBJ2-5,CASSPLAGGVETQYF,TGTGCCAGCTCGCCGCTAGCGGGAGGAGTGGAGACCCAGTACTTC
TRBV9,-,-,TRBJ2-7,CASRAGEGSTYEQYF,TGTGCCAGCCGTGCAGGAGAGGGATCCACCTACGAGCAGTACTTC
TRBV9,TRBD1,-,TRBJ2-7,CASSVDPDRTSYEQYF,TGTGCCAGCAGCGTCGATCCGGACAGGACGTCCTACGAGCAGTACTTC
TRBV7-2,TRBD1,-,TRBJ1-5,CASSLVGTGGVQPQHF,TGTGCCAGCAGCTTAGTGGGGACAGGGGGCGTTCAGCCCCAGCATTTT
TRBV11-2,-,-,TRBJ2-5,CASSPPPDQETQYF,TGTGCCAGCAGCCCCCCTCCGGACCAAGAGACCCAGTACTTC
TRBV7-9,-,-,TRBJ1-6,CASRPLTDLNSPLHF,TGTGCCAGCAGACCATTGACAGACCTTAATTCACCCCTCCACTTT
TRBV3-1/TRBV3-2,TRBD2,-,TRBJ2-5,CASSHLGLAGGRQETQYF,TGTGCCAGCAGCCACCTGGGACTAGCGGGGGGGCGCCAAGAGACCCAGTACTTC
TRBV6-5,TRBD2,-,TRBJ2-3,CASSYFSGSEIDTQYF,TGTGCCAGCAGTTACTTTAGCGGGAGTGAAATAGATACGCAGTATTTT
TRBV6-5,-,-,TRBJ1-1,CASSISHLGTEAFF,TGTGCCAGCAGTATCTCTCACCTCGGCACTGAAGCTTTCTTT
TRBV4-3,-,-,TRBJ2-3,CASSQDLGGRPDTQYF,TGCGCCAGCAGCCAAGATTTAGGGGGAAGGCCAGATACGCAGTATTTT
TRBV18,-,-,TRBJ1-1,CASSPPFGVNTEAFF,TGTGCCAGCTCACCACCGTTCGGTGTGAACACTGAAGCTTTCTTT
TRBV5-1,-,-,TRBJ2-7,CASSEQALGTYEQYF,TGCGCCAGCAGCGAACAGGCGCTGGGCACCTACGAGCAGTACTTC
TRBV5-1,TRBD2,few,TRBJ2-1,CASSSSSGAYNEQFF,TGCGCCAGCAGCTCTTCTAGCGGGGCCTACAATGAGCAGTTCTTC
TRBV15,TRBD2,-,TRBJ2-7,CATSRASGAAAKQYF,TGTGCCACCAGCAGGGCGAGCGGGGCCGCTGCAAAGCAGTACTTC
TRBV9,-,-,TRBJ2-2,CASSVAGTGELFF,TGTGCCAGCAGCGTAGCAGGCACCGGGGAGCTGTTTTTT
TRBV6-2/TRBV6-3,TRBD2,-,TRBJ2-2,CASSYFGGGANTGELFF,TGTGCCAGCAGTTACTTCGGCGGGGGGGCAAACACCGGGGAGCTGTTTTTT
TRBV7-2,-,-,TRBJ1-2,CASSPGRGYGYTF,TGTGCCAGCAGCCCTGGAAGGGGCTATGGCTACACCTTC
TRBV6-1,TRBD1,-,TRBJ1-1,CASSDHRGNTEAFF,TGTGCCAGCAGTGACCACAGGGGAAACACTGAAGCTTTCTTT
TRBV21-1,-,-,TRBJ1-6,CASSPEPSGREVGSYNSPLHF,TGTGCCAGCAGCCCAGAACCGTCCGGCAGGGAAGTTGGGTCCTATAATTCACCCCTCCACTTT
TRBV19,-,-,TRBJ1-5,CASSISGDQPQHF,TGTGCCAGTAGTATCTCCGGGGATCAGCCCCAGCATTTT
TRBV6-5,-,-,TRBJ2-7,CASSSFGEGRSYEQYF,TGTGCCAGCAGTTCCTTTGGAGAGGGCCGGTCCTACGAGCAGTACTTC
TRBV4-2,-,once,TRBJ1-2,CASSQIGGYLGYTF,TGTGCCAGCAGCCAGATCGGCGGCTACTTGGGCTACACCTTC
TRBV24-1,-,-,TRBJ2-2,CAIGAHSFGELFF,TGTGCCATAGGGGCCCATTCCTTTGGGGAGCTGTTTTTT
TRBV2,TRBD2,-,TRBJ2-1,CASSEFTSGNYNEQFF,TGTGCCAGCAGTGAATTTACTAGCGGTAATTACAATGAGCAGTTCTTC
TRBV9,-,-,TRBJ2-2,CASSVGSEYTGELFF,TGTGCCAGCAGCGTAGGTAGCGAGTACACCGGGGAGCTGTTTTTT
TRBV19,TRBD1,-,TRBJ1-1,CASILPGTGIKAFF,TGTGCCAGTATCTTACCCGGGACAGGGATTAAAGCTTTCTTT
TRBV12-5,-,-,TRBJ1-3,CASGLGQGVSRNTIYF,TGTGCTAGTGGTTTAGGGCAGGGTGTATCTCGAAACACCATATATTTT
TRBV9,TRBD1,-,TRBJ1-2,CASYNGNRGLDGYTF,TGTGCCAGCTATAATGGTAACAGGGGGCTAGATGGCTACACCTTC
TRBV27,-,-,TRBJ1-1,CASSLRAGTEAFF,TGTGCCAGCAGTTTGAGGGCAGGCACTGAAGCTTTCTTT
TRBV9,TRBD1,-,TRBJ1-2,CASSGGVGTGWEGYGYTF,TGTGCCAGCAGCGGAGGAGTCGGGACAGGGTGGGAAGGCTATGGCTACACCTTC
TRBV28,TRBD1,-,TRBJ2-7,CASSLGTGRYEQYF,TGTGCCAGCAGTCTCGGGACAGGGAGATACGAGCAGTACTTC
TRBV4-1,-,-,TRBJ1-4,CASSRPTREEKLFF,TGCGCCAGCAGTCGACCCACGAGGGAGGAAAAACTGTTTTTT
TRBV10-2,TRBD2,once,TRBJ2-1,CASRPSGRHYNEQFF,TGCGCCAGTCGACCTAGCGGGAGGCACTACAATGAGCAGTTCTTC
TRBV18,-,-,TRBJ1-1,CASSQKGGITEAFF,TGTGCCAGCTCACAGAAGGGAGGTATCACTGAAGCTTTCTTT
TRBV6-6,-,-,TRBJ1-1,CASTDSDSPEAFF,TGTGCCAGCACCGACTCGGACAGCCCTGAAGCTTTCTTT
TRBV9,-,-,TRBJ2-2,CASSYGSPGELFF,TGTGCCAGCAGCTACGGGAGTCCTGGGGAGCTGTTTTTT
TRBV30,TRBD1,-,TRBJ1-5,CAWSRPGTGSNQPQHF,TGTGCCTGGAGCCGTCCCGGGACAGGGTCCAACCAGCCCCAGCATTTT
TRBV6-6,TRBD1,-,TRBJ2-6,CASSLGPGQGPGANVLTF,TGTGCCAGCAGTCTCGGACCGGGACAGGGGCCTGGGGCCAACGTCCTGACTTTC
TRBV4-1,-,-,TRBJ2-4,CASSQVGGTKNIQYF,TGCGCCAGCAGCCAAGTAGGGGGAACCAAAAACATTCAGTACTTC